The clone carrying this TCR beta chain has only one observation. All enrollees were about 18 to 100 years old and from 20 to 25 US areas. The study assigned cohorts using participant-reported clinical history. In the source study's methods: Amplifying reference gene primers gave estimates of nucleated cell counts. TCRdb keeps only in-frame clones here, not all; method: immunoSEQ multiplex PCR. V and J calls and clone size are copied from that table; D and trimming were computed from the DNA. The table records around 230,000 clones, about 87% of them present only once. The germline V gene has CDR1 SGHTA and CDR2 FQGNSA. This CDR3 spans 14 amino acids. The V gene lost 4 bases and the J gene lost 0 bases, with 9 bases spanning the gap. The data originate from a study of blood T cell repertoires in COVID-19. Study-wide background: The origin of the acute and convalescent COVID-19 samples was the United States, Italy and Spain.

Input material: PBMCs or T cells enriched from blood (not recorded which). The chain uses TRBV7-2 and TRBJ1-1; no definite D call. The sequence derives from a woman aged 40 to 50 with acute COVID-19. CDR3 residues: CASSSHPVNTEAFF. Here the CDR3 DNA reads TGTGCCAGCAGCTCCCACCCAGTGAACACTGAAGCTTTCTTT.